This entry lists 28 T cell receptor beta chains sequenced from one sample in a study of T cell responses to AZD1222 COVID-19 vaccine. Generated by immunoSEQ multiplex PCR, the TCRdb table keeps only in-frame clones and is missing some. The top ten clones hold about 9.4% of a sample with around 58,000 clones, about 88% of them seen once. The sequences come from peripheral blood, collected on day 0 of AZD1222 vaccination. These receptors all stem from an adult in good health.

This chain joins TRBV11-2 and TRBJ1-2, with 7 nucleotides matching TRBD1. CDR3 size: 14 residues. Looked up from germline, CDR1 is SGHAT and CDR2 is FQNNGV. V lost 3 bases to trimming and J lost 8 bases; unmatched junction nucleotides: 9. The CDR3 spells CASSLEQGLVGYTF. The CDR3 bases are TGTGCCAGCAGCTTGGAACAGGGGCTGGTCGGCTACACCTTC.

This chain links TRBV5-6 with TRBJ1-5; D call uncertain. V dropped 4 bases and J dropped 7 bases, with 12 bases sitting between them. The germline CDR1 and CDR2 sequences are SGHDT and YYEEEE. This CDR3 has 13 amino acids. CDR3 nucleotide sequence: TGTGCCAGCAGCCCCCGGCGGGAACAGCCCCAGCATTTT. This gives the protein CASSPRREQPQHF.

The J gene is TRBJ1-1, the V gene TRBV4-1; the D is unclear. This CDR3 has 13 amino acids. Deletions cut 6 bases from V and 1 base from J, with 9 bases between. Germline V lookup: CDR1 MGHRA, CDR2 YSYEKL. The CDR3 spells CASSGVRNTEAFF. Here the CDR3 DNA reads TGCGCCAGCAGTGGGGTGAGGAACACTGAAGCTTTCTTT.

V usage is TRBV3-1 (or the pseudogene TRBV3-2) and J usage is TRBJ2-1; tentatively, D is TRBD2 (7 bases). V was pared by 3 bases and J by 7 bases, with 19 bases between. This CDR3 spans 16 amino acids. The germline V gene encodes CDR1 LGHDT and CDR2 YNNKEL (reference sequence). The CDR3 protein is CASSHYRTRGRNEQFF. The DNA of the CDR3 is TGTGCCAGCAGCCATTACCGGACTAGGGGGAGGAATGAGCAGTTCTTC.

This sequence joins TRBV9 and TRBJ2-3; possible D gene TRBD1, 6 bases. The CDR3 contains 15 residues. CDR1 and CDR2 from the germline V gene are SGDLS and YYNGEE. Trimming cost V 4 bases and J 1 base, with 13 bases left between them. Here the CDR3 reads CASSPPTGGTDTQYF. CDR3 sequence (DNA): TGTGCCAGCAGCCCCCCGACAGGAGGCACAGATACGCAGTATTTT.

The chain links TRBV6-2 or TRBV6-3 to TRBJ2-7; D gene unclear. Germline CDR1 is MNHEY and CDR2 is SVGEGT. Trimming removed 3 bases from V and 4 bases from J, with 4 bases in between. The CDR3 spans 11 residues. The CDR3 coding sequence is TGTGCCAGCAGTTATAGGTACGAGCAGTACTTC. Amino acid sequence: CASSYRYEQYF.

This sequence joins TRBV5-1 and TRBJ1-1; possibly TRBD1 for D (6 bases). The CDR3 covers 14 residues. V gave up 0 bases and J gave up 6 bases, with 12 bases separating them. Germline V gene sequence: CDR1 SGHRS, CDR2 YFSETQ. For the CDR3, the DNA is TGCGCCAGCAGCTTGGTTGGGGGGCTGGCTGAAGCTTTCTTT. Amino acids: CASSLVGGLAEAFF.

The CDR3 reads CASSLAQGGEKLFF. The CDR3 DNA sequence: TGTGCCAGCAGCTTAGCGCAGGGTGGTGAAAAACTGTTTTTT. The chain has TRBV11-2 and TRBJ1-4; D may be TRBD1 (5 bases). CDR1 and CDR2 from the germline V gene are SGHAT and FQNNGV. This CDR3 is 14 amino acids long. Trimming pared 1 base from V and 7 bases from J, leaving 10 bases between.

This chain uses TRBV30 with TRBJ1-2; TRBD1 matches at 12 bases. With 4 bases clipped from V and 6 bases from J, the junction kept 3 bases outside the gene matches. Germline loops: CDR1 GTSNPN, CDR2 SVGIG (reference sequence). The CDR3 contains 13 residues. The CDR3 region is CAWNRDRGHGYTF. DNA for the CDR3: TGTGCCTGGAACCGGGACAGGGGGCATGGCTACACCTTC.

The J gene is TRBJ1-1, the V gene TRBV5-4; the D is unclear. CDR1 is SGHNT, CDR2 YYREEE, per germline (reference sequence). The CDR3 consists of 13 residues. V gave up 4 bases and J gave up 1 base, with 8 bases separating them. The CDR3 DNA is TGTGCCAGCAGCATTACACCGAACACTGAAGCTTTCTTT. Its protein product is CASSITPNTEAFF.

The chain carries TRBV6-6 and TRBJ1-1; D not certain. Germline-derived CDR1 and CDR2 are MNHNY and SVGAGI (reference sequence). V lost 6 bases and J lost 5, with 10 bases in between. CDR3 size: 12 residues. CDR3 sequence: CASSQSGTEAFF. The CDR3 nucleotides are TGTGCCAGCAGCCAAAGTGGAACTGAAGCTTTCTTT.

The chain carries TRBV5-1 and TRBJ1-3, with 7 positions matching TRBD1. Trimming removed 0 bases from V and 0 bases from J; junction bases left unmatched: 6. The CDR3 length is 17 residues. Per germline, CDR1 SGHRS and CDR2 YFSETQ. This chain's CDR3 is CASSLEGATSSGNTIYF. The CDR3 bases are TGCGCCAGCAGCTTGGAGGGGGCTACCAGCTCTGGAAACACCATATATTTT. Looking up the rest from reference TRBV5-1 and TRBJ1-3 gives the full variable domain: KAGVTQTPRYLIKTRGQQVTLSCSPISGHRSVSWYQQTPGQGLQFLFEYFSETQRNKGNFPGRFSGRQFSNSRSEMNVSTLELGDSALYLCASSLEGATSSGNTIYFGEGSWLTVV.

This chain uses TRBV7-8 with TRBJ2-5, with unresolved D. CDR1 is SGHVS, CDR2 FQNEAQ, per germline. Trimming removed 1 base at V and 2 bases at J, with 8 bases between. The CDR3 covers 14 residues. CDR3: CASSLGPKQETQYF. CDR3 nucleotides: TGTGCCAGCAGCTTAGGGCCCAAGCAAGAGACCCAGTACTTC.

The rearrangement joins TRBV6-1 to TRBJ1-2; D is unclear. Trimming stripped 1 base from V and 5 bases from J, with 14 bases between. The CDR3 runs 15 residues. Germline CDR1 reads MNHNS; CDR2 reads SASEGT. This chain's CDR3 is CASSEGFGQRYGYTF. In DNA, the CDR3 is TGTGCCAGCAGTGAAGGTTTCGGGCAGCGTTATGGCTACACCTTC.

This clone was seen just once. The chain is built from TRBV12-3 or TRBV12-4 and TRBJ1-2; 7 positions agree with TRBD1. The CDR3 totals 12 residues. V lost 5 bases and J lost 7; bases outside the gene matches: 4. CDR3 nucleotide sequence: TGTGCCAGCAGTCAAACAGGGGCTGGCTACACCTTC. Protein product: CASSQTGAGYTF.

This clone is a singleton in its sample. The chain employs TRBV29-1 and TRBJ1-4, with unresolved D. Trimming took off 2 bases at V and 7 bases at J, with 5 bases between the two ends. Germline CDR1 is SQVTM and CDR2 is ANQGSEA. This CDR3 contains 11 residues. DNA for the CDR3: TGCAGCGTTGAATGGGGTGAAAAACTGTTTTTT. It specifies CSVEWGEKLFF.

This chain connects TRBV2 to TRBJ2-2; D remains ambiguous. The CDR3 extends over 15 amino acids. The ends were cut back, 6 bases at V and 0 bases at J, with 11 bases in the middle. Germline V lookup: CDR1 SNHLY, CDR2 FYNNEI. CDR3 nucleotides: TGTGCCAGCAGGCTGCTGGGGTCGAACACCGGGGAGCTGTTTTTT. Amino acids: CASRLLGSNTGELFF.

The rearrangement joins TRBV2 to TRBJ1-2; D is possibly TRBD1 (5 bases). The CDR3 spans 16 residues. The germline gives CDR1 SNHLY, CDR2 FYNNEI. Trimming took 0 bases from V and 2 from J, leaving 13 bases between them. This CDR3 reads CASSEARQPSNYGYTF. CDR3 nucleotides: TGTGCCAGCAGTGAAGCGAGACAGCCTTCAAACTATGGCTACACCTTC.

The DNA of the CDR3 is TGTGCCAGCAGCTTAAGGAGCGTCGCGGAGACCCAGTACTTC. Amino acids: CASSLRSVAETQYF. The chain joins TRBV13 to TRBJ2-5; D ambiguous. Trimming left V 2 bases short and J 5 bases short, with 12 bases between. The CDR3 runs 14 residues. Per germline, CDR1 PRHDT and CDR2 FYEKMQ (reference sequence).

V usage is TRBV7-9 and J usage is TRBJ2-7; 12 nucleotides line up with TRBD2. The germline V gene has CDR1 SEHNR and CDR2 FQNEAQ (reference sequence). The ends lost 5 bases at V and 1 base at J; junction bases unmatched: 9. The CDR3 extends over 17 amino acids. The CDR3 bases are TGTGCCAGCAGCACCCTACTAGCGGGAGGTTTATCCTACGAGCAGTACTTC. Its protein is CASSTLLAGGLSYEQYF.

The gene calls are TRBV12-3 or TRBV12-4 and TRBJ1-5; D is unresolved. The CDR3 is made up of 13 amino acids. V shed 7 bases and J shed 2 bases, with 9 bases lying between them. The CDR3: CASTLLGNQPQHF. CDR3 nucleotide sequence: TGTGCCAGCACCCTGCTGGGCAATCAGCCCCAGCATTTT.

This clone has a single count. V gene TRBV10-3 combines with J gene TRBJ1-1, with D unresolved. Germline values: CDR1 ENHRY, CDR2 SYGVKD. This CDR3 is built from 12 residues. Trimming took off 2 bases at V and 3 bases at J, with 4 bases between the two ends. CDR3 coding DNA: TGTGCCATCAGTGAGAGGTACACTGAAGCTTTCTTT. This encodes CAISERYTEAFF.

This clone was counted between two and nine times. This chain links TRBV7-9 with TRBJ2-5; D perhaps matches TRBD2 (6 bases). Germline V CDR1 and CDR2: SEHNR, FQNEAQ (reference sequence). This CDR3 contains 12 residues. V gave up 5 bases and J gave up 5 bases, with 9 bases separating them. CDR3 DNA sequence: TGTGCCAGCAGCCAGGAGGGGGAGACCCAGTACTTC. Translation: CASSQEGETQYF.

The CDR3 region is CASSPRTYNEQFF. The CDR3 nucleotides are TGTGCCAGTAGTCCTAGGACCTACAATGAGCAGTTCTTC. J is TRBJ2-1 and V is TRBV19; D not certain. Trimming shortened V by 5 bases and J by 2 bases, and 7 bases separated the two germline ends. The germline V gene encodes CDR1 LNHDA and CDR2 SQIVND (reference sequence). This CDR3 has 13 residues.

The chain couples TRBV11-2 to TRBJ2-3, with D unclear. V was trimmed by 5 bases and J by 2 bases, leaving 11 bases between them. Germline-derived CDR1 and CDR2 are SGHAT and FQNNGV. The CDR3 loop spans 14 amino acids. The CDR3 sequence is CASSPFLPTDTQYF. For the CDR3, the DNA is TGTGCCAGCAGCCCTTTCTTGCCCACAGATACGCAGTATTTT. Looking up the rest from reference TRBV11-2 and TRBJ2-3 gives the full variable domain: EAGVAQSPRYKIIEKRQSVAFWCNPISGHATLYWYQQILGQGPKLLIQFQNNGVVDDSQLPKDRFSAERLKGVDSTLKIQPAKLEDSAVYLCASSPFLPTDTQYFGPGTRLTVL.

V usage is TRBV27 and J usage is TRBJ1-5; D remains ambiguous. Trimming stripped 4 bases from V and 1 base from J, with 11 bases between. Germline values: CDR1 MNHEY, CDR2 SMNVEV (reference sequence). The CDR3 covers 15 residues. The CDR3 here is CASSWSGNSNQPQHF. CDR3 DNA sequence: TGTGCCAGCAGTTGGTCTGGGAACAGCAATCAGCCCCAGCATTTT.

This clone showed up just a few times. The V gene is TRBV2, the J gene TRBJ2-7; 7 bases fit TRBD1. This CDR3 is 14 amino acids long. Per germline, CDR1 SNHLY and CDR2 FYNNEI. The trim removed 8 bases at V and 2 bases at J, leaving 9 bases unmatched. This chain's CDR3 is CASSERRGPYEQYF. The CDR3 DNA is TGTGCCAGCTCCGAACGTAGGGGGCCCTACGAGCAGTACTTC.

The gene calls are TRBV7-2 and TRBJ1-3, with D possibly matching TRBD1 (5 bases). Germline V gene lookup returns CDR1 SGHTA and CDR2 FQGNSA. The CDR3 sequence is 15 residues long. Trimming cost V 3 bases and J 5 bases, with 14 bases left between them. CDR3 nucleotides: TGTGCCAGCAGCTTGGTGGGGGGGATAAGAAACACCATATATTTT. Protein product: CASSLVGGIRNTIYF.